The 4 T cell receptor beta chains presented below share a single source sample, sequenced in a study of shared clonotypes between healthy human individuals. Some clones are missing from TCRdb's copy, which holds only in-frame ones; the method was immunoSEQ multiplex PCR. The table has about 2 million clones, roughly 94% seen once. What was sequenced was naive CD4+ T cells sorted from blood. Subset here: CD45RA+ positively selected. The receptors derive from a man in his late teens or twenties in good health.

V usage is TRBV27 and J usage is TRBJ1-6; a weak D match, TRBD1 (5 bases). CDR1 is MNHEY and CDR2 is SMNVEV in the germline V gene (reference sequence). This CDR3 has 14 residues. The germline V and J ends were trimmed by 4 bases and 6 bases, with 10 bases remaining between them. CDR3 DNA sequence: TGTGCCAGCAGTTCGGGGGGAAGTAATTCACCCCTCCACTTT. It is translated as CASSSGGSNSPLHF.

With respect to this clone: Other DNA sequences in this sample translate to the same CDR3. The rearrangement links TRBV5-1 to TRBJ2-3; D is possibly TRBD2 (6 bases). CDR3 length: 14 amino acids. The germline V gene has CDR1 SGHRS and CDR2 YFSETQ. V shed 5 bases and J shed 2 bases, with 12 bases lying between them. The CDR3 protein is CASSAGPSTDTQYF. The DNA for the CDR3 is TGCGCCAGCAGTGCGGGACCTTCCACAGATACGCAGTATTTT.

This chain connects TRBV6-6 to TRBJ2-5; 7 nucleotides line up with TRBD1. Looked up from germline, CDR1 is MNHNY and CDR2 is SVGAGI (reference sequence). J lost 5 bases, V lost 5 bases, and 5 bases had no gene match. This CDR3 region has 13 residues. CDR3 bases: TGTGCCAGCAGTAAACAGGGGTTGGAGACCCAGTACTTC. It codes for CASSKQGLETQYF.

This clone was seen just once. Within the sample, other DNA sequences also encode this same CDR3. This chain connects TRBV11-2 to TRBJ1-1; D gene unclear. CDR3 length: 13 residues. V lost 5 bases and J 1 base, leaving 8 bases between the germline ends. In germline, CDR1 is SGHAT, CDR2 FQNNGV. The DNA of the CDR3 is TGTGCCAGCAGCCCCCGGGGGAACACTGAAGCTTTCTTT. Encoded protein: CASSPRGNTEAFF.